The 4 T cell receptor beta chains listed next were all sequenced from one sample in a study of blood T cell repertoires in COVID-19. Assay: immunoSEQ multiplex PCR; the TCRdb copy retains only in-frame clones and omits some. Of some 220,000 clones detected, roughly 80% appear once; the ten largest clones hold approximately 5.6%. The sequenced sample was peripheral blood. These receptors were taken from a woman aged 70-85 years with COVID-19, enrolled during active disease.

V gene TRBV5-4 combines with J gene TRBJ2-7, with 10 positions matching TRBD1. Germline V gives CDR1 SGHNT, CDR2 YYREEE (reference sequence). The CDR3 spans 15 residues. V dropped 2 bases and J dropped 7; count of bases not matched to a gene: 9. CDR3 bases: TGTGCCAGCAGCTTCCCGGGACAGGGGTACGATGAGCAGTACTTC. Translated, it gives CASSFPGQGYDEQYF.

The chain carries TRBV19 and TRBJ2-1; TRBD2 aligns across 10 bases. Germline lookup yields CDR1 LNHDA and CDR2 SQIVND (reference sequence). J gave up 4 bases and V 3 bases, and 3 bases lay outside the gene matches. This CDR3 is 15 amino acids long. The CDR3 spells CASSIKRGGYNEQFF. DNA of the CDR3: TGTGCCAGTAGTATTAAGCGGGGGGGGTACAATGAGCAGTTCTTC.

This rearrangement joins TRBV7-2 to TRBJ1-1; D call uncertain. V was clipped by 1 base and J by 5 bases, with 17 bases between them. Germline V lookup: CDR1 SGHTA, CDR2 FQGNSA. The CDR3 is 16 amino acids. The CDR3: CASSLVGSSRRTEAFF. Here the CDR3 DNA reads TGTGCCAGCAGCTTAGTAGGCTCCAGCCGGCGGACTGAAGCTTTCTTT.

This sequence joins TRBV18 and TRBJ2-7; D might be TRBD1 (6 bases). CDR1 is KGHSH, CDR2 LQKENI, per germline. The V end lost 3 bases, the J end lost 1 base, and 13 bases lay between the germline ends. The length of the CDR3 is 15 residues. The CDR3 nucleotides read TGTGCCAGCTCACCTACAGGGTCTGGTTCCTACGAGCAGTACTTC. Translating gives CASSPTGSGSYEQYF.